This record covers a single T cell receptor (beta chain). Its antigen is not known. The data were taken from a study of monozygotic twins with cystic fibrosis. Study-wide context: Library input was 3 to 3.5 micrograms of fragmented DNA, with approximately 16 PCR cycles. General study results and limits: No link emerged between shared CDR3 counts and age, concordance or severity. Clonality was generally low (median about 0.01), higher in the most severe patients.

Using immunoSEQ multiplex PCR, the repertoire was profiled, and TCRdb retains in-frame clones only, with some absent. The data contain just over 35,000 clones, about 93% of them singletons. Germline CDR1 reads MGHRA; CDR2 reads YSYEKL. The CDR3 is 15 amino acids. The sequencing input was blood. This sequence originates from a boy aged 2 to 9 with cystic fibrosis. The genes are TRBV4-1 and TRBJ2-5; D gene ambiguous. Matching the DNA end better, TRBJ2-7 makes the J call doubtful. The CDR3 DNA reads TGCGCCAGCAGCCAAGAAGTCGCGAGACCCTACGAGCAGTACTTC. Protein sequence: CASSQEVARPYEQYF.